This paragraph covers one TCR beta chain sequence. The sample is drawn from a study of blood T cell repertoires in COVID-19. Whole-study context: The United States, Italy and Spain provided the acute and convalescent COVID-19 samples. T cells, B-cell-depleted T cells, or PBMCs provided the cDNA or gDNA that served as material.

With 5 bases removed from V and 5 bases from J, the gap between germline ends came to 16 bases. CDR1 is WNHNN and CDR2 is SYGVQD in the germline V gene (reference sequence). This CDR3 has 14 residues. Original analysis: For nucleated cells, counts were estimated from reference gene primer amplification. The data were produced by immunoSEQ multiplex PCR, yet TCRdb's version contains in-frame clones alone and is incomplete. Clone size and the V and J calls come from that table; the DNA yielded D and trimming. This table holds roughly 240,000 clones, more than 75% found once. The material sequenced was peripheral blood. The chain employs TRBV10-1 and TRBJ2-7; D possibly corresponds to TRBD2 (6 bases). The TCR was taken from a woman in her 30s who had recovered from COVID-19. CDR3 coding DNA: TGCGCCAGCAGTCCCCGGGGACTTCACCACGAGCAGTACTTC. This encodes CASSPRGLHHEQYF.